This entry concerns a single T cell receptor beta chain. No antigen is known for it. The data belong to a study of a mutant IDH1 vaccine in newly diagnosed glioma. Study background: Either 4-6 weeks after radiotherapy alone or alongside temozolomide, vaccination was begun. Treated patients showed a male proportion of around 62%, a female proportion of 37.5%, and a mean age of approximately 40 years.

The CDR3 covers 15 residues. The ends lost 4 bases at V and 3 bases at J; junction bases unmatched: 8. Germline lookup yields CDR1 LGHNA and CDR2 YSLEER. Time point indicated: week 23, last vaccination. Topical imiquimod was applied with each vaccine dose, which held 300 ug of mutant IDH1 20-mer peptide. Libraries were prepared by immunoSEQ multiplex PCR; TCRdb keeps only in-frame clonotypes and omits some of them. The sample lists 25,000 to 30,000 clones, around 84% occurring once. The sample consisted of PBMCs, taken from a glioma patient whose treatment included an IDH1 peptide vaccine. This sequence joins TRBV4-3 and TRBJ2-7; 8 positions match TRBD1. The receptor was isolated from a woman aged 25-40 years with glioma. The CDR3 loop reads CASSPGQGGGYEQYF. CDR3 DNA sequence: TGCGCCAGCAGCCCCGGACAGGGAGGAGGCTACGAGCAGTACTTC.